This is a list of T cell receptor beta chains from one sample in a study of T cells in Graves' hyperthyroidism and ophthalmopathy. In TCRdb, the multiplex PCR reads were re-called with MiXCR into one record per CDR3 protein. The profile shows 550,000 to 850,000 distinct CDR3 sequences, roughly 20% of them singletons. Specimen: blood. The receptors stem from a woman in her fifties or sixties with Graves' hyperthyroidism that later progressed to Graves' ophthalmopathy. CDR3s include the opening cysteine and the closing phenylalanine or tryptophan. Fields, in order: J gene, clone size, V gene, D gene, CDR3 protein, CDR3 DNA. A D gene is named only where the DNA matches it firmly. Not every row has a clone size; where given, it reads once, few, many or a size class.

TRBJ2-7 | many | TRBV7-9 | TRBD2 | CASSSLLTSGSSYEQYF | TGTGCCAGCAGCTCCCTCCTGACTAGCGGGAGCTCCTACGAGCAGTACTTC
TRBJ2-7 | many | TRBV6-1 | TRBD1 | CASSYHPGQGLIYEQYF | TGTGCCAGCAGTTACCACCCGGGACAGGGATTAATCTACGAGCAGTACTTC
TRBJ1-1 | few | TRBV15 | TRBD1 | CATSAAIVFTGAGNTEAFF | TGTGCCACCAGCGCGGCGATCGTCTTCACAGGGGCTGGGAACACTGAAGCTTTCTTT
TRBJ2-5 | few | TRBV3-1 | - | CASSRQQETRYF | TGTGCCAGCAGTCGACAGCAAGAGACCCGGTACTTC
TRBJ2-7 | many | TRBV20-1 | - | CSVQSGTPPSYEQYF | TGCAGTGTCCAATCCGGGACACCTCCGTCCTACGAGCAGTACTTC
TRBJ1-5 | few | TRBV19 | - | CASSIGGSQPQHF | TGTGCCAGTAGTATAGGAGGAAGTCAGCCCCAGCATTTT
TRBJ1-3 | few | TRBV2 | - | CASSEGVQGNTIYF | TGTGCCAGCAGTGAAGGGGTCCAGGGGAACACCATATATTTT
TRBJ2-5 | many | TRBV6-1 | TRBD2 | CASSRLAGDVPETQYF | TGTGCCAGCAGCAGACTAGCGGGGGACGTCCCGGAGACCCAGTACTTC
TRBJ2-7 | few | TRBV18 | - | CASSPEGFDEQYF | TGTGCCAGCTCACCAGAGGGTTTCGACGAGCAGTACTTC
TRBJ1-2 | few | TRBV12-3/TRBV12-4 | - | CASSLQAELGDYGYTF | TGTGCCAGCAGTCTCCAAGCCGAACTAGGCGACTATGGCTACACCTTC
TRBJ2-1 | few | TRBV7-3 | TRBD2 | CASSLLGDSGGRRSYNEQFF | TGTGCCAGCAGCTTATTAGGTGATAGCGGGGGGCGGAGGTCCTACAATGAGCAGTTCTTC
TRBJ1-2 | few | TRBV7-2 | - | CASSLSAVLGYTF | TGTGCCAGCAGCTTATCGGCGGTCCTAGGCTACACCTTC
TRBJ1-1 | - | TRBV27 | TRBD1 | CASNPLDRALVNTEAFF | TGTGCCAGCAACCCCCTGGACAGGGCCCTAGTGAACACTGAAGCTTTCTTT
TRBJ2-2 | - | TRBV6-5 | - | CAGSYSYGGNTGELFF | TGTGCCGGCAGTTACTCTTACGGGGGGAACACCGGGGAGCTGTTTTTT
TRBJ1-1 | many | TRBV12-3/TRBV12-4 | - | CASSAGTFHTEAFF | TGTGCCAGCAGTGCTGGGACGTTCCACACTGAAGCTTTCTTT
TRBJ2-5 | - | TRBV7-9 | TRBD1 | CASSSGQGTETQYF | TGTGCCAGCAGCTCAGGACAGGGTACAGAGACCCAGTACTTC
TRBJ2-1 | few | TRBV5-5 | - | CASSQGPLSEQFF | TGTGCCAGCAGCCAGGGACCGCTCAGTGAGCAGTTCTTC
TRBJ2-2 | - | TRBV6-5 | TRBD2 | CASSYRGSGGTGELFF | TGTGCCAGCAGTTACCGGGGCAGCGGGGGGACCGGGGAGCTGTTTTTT
TRBJ1-1 | many | TRBV6-1 | TRBD1 | CASSFDRDTMNTEAFF | TGTGCCAGCAGTTTCGACAGGGACACCATGAACACTGAAGCTTTCTTT
TRBJ1-1 | many | TRBV6-5 | - | CASSYFGGGTEAFF | TGTGCCAGCAGTTACTTTGGGGGTGGGACTGAAGCTTTCTTT
TRBJ2-5 | - | TRBV11-2 | TRBD2 | CASSSRLAGGETQYF | TGTGCCAGCAGCTCAAGGCTAGCGGGGGGCGAGACCCAGTACTTC
TRBJ2-5 | few | TRBV9 | TRBD1 | CASSSAVGQGLETQYF | TGTGCCTCCAGCAGCGCGGTGGGACAGGGGTTGGAGACCCAGTACTTC
TRBJ1-1 | few | TRBV9 | - | CASSVDLPGGGNTEAFF | TGTGCCAGCAGCGTAGACCTACCGGGAGGGGGGAACACTGAAGCTTTCTTT
TRBJ1-4 | - | TRBV4-1 | - | CASSQTPTGVEKLFF | TGCGCCAGCAGCCAAACGCCGACAGGTGTGGAAAAACTGTTTTTT
TRBJ1-1 | many | TRBV9 | TRBD1 | CASSVETGATEAFF | TGTGCCAGCAGCGTTGAAACAGGGGCCACTGAAGCTTTCTTT
TRBJ1-1 | many | TRBV5-1 | TRBD1 | CASSLIFGTANTEAFF | TGCGCCAGCAGCTTGATTTTCGGGACAGCGAACACTGAAGCTTTCTTT
TRBJ1-1 | many | TRBV6-6 | - | CASSYSDTEAFF | TGTGCCAGCAGTTACTCGGACACTGAAGCTTTCTTT
TRBJ1-1 | - | TRBV5-1 | - | CASSPTTRMNTEAFF | TGCGCCAGCAGCCCAACGACTCGCATGAACACTGAAGCTTTCTTT
TRBJ2-3 | many | TRBV12-3/TRBV12-4 | - | CASSLWASSTDTQYF | TGTGCCAGCAGCCTATGGGCCTCTAGCACAGATACGCAGTATTTT
TRBJ1-1 | many | TRBV27 | - | CASSFGLEDTEAFF | TGTGCCAGCAGTTTCGGGTTGGAGGACACTGAAGCTTTCTTT
TRBJ2-2 | few | TRBV6-1 | - | CASSHLGTGELFF | TGTGCCAGCAGCCATCTCGGCACCGGGGAGCTGTTTTTT
TRBJ1-1 | - | TRBV15 | - | CATSTYDPVFTEAFF | TGTGCCACCAGCACTTATGACCCGGTTTTCACTGAAGCTTTCTTT
TRBJ1-4 | once | TRBV7-2 | - | CASSLVESGEKLFF | TGTGCCAGCAGCTTAGTCGAGTCCGGGGAAAAACTGTTTTTT
TRBJ1-1 | many | TRBV2 | - | CASSKGRVSTEAFF | TGTGCCAGCAGTAAAGGGAGGGTGAGCACTGAAGCTTTCTTT
TRBJ1-4 | few | TRBV20-1 | - | CSARVRGRSTNEKLFF | TGCAGTGCTAGAGTACGGGGGCGTTCAACTAATGAAAAACTGTTTTTT
TRBJ2-3 | - | TRBV15 | - | CATSSLRGMGTDTQYF | TGTGCCACCAGCAGTCTAAGGGGGATGGGCACAGATACGCAGTATTTT
TRBJ1-5 | - | TRBV2 | - | CASRLGGDVANQPQHF | TGTGCCAGCAGACTAGGCGGGGACGTAGCAAATCAGCCCCAGCATTTT
TRBJ2-1 | - | TRBV11-3 | TRBD2 | CASSLVTSGGPDEQFF | TGTGCCAGCAGCTTAGTGACTAGCGGGGGGCCGGATGAGCAGTTCTTC
TRBJ2-5 | few | TRBV3-1 | TRBD2 | CASSHVAGEPQETQYF | TGTGCCAGCAGCCACGTGGCGGGGGAGCCTCAAGAGACCCAGTACTTC
TRBJ2-5 | few | TRBV19 | - | CASSTPDRSETQYF | TGTGCCAGTAGTACGCCGGACCGCTCCGAGACCCAGTACTTC
TRBJ1-2 | - | TRBV19 | TRBD1 | CASKPTGSYGYTF | TGTGCCAGTAAGCCGACAGGGTCGTATGGCTACACCTTC
TRBJ1-1 | few | TRBV10-3 | - | CATTRGGGTEAFF | TGTGCCACCACCCGAGGGGGGGGGACTGAAGCTTTCTTT
TRBJ1-2 | few | TRBV18 | TRBD1 | CASSPQTGGMGTF | TGTGCCAGCTCACCACAGACAGGGGGAATGGGCACCTTC
TRBJ2-2 | few | TRBV7-6 | - | CASQPPSNTGELFF | TGTGCCAGTCAACCCCCATCGAACACCGGGGAGCTGTTTTTT
TRBJ2-5 | few | TRBV5-4 | TRBD2 | CASSLRSGGVTETQYF | TGTGCCAGCAGCTTGAGGAGCGGGGGGGTAACAGAGACCCAGTACTTC
TRBJ1-1 | many | TRBV5-1 | - | CASSLRGASTEAFF | TGCGCCAGCAGCTTGAGGGGGGCAAGCACTGAAGCTTTCTTT
TRBJ1-5 | many | TRBV20-1 | TRBD1 | CSARVQGDQPQHF | TGCAGTGCTAGAGTTCAGGGGGATCAGCCCCAGCATTTT
TRBJ2-1 | - | TRBV3-1 | TRBD2 | CASRLAGGYEQFF | TGTGCCAGCAGACTAGCGGGGGGTTATGAGCAGTTCTTC
TRBJ2-3 | many | TRBV7-2 | - | CASSLGGTLRDTQYF | TGTGCCAGCAGCTTAGGTGGGACCCTAAGAGATACGCAGTATTTT
TRBJ2-3 | few | TRBV5-1 | - | CASSFRRSDTQYF | TGCGCCAGCAGCTTTCGCCGATCAGATACGCAGTATTTT
TRBJ2-2 | many | TRBV12-3/TRBV12-4 | - | CATKERAHTGELFF | TGTGCCACCAAGGAGAGGGCTCACACCGGGGAGCTGTTTTTT
TRBJ2-7 | few | TRBV28 | - | CASSFARAASYEQYF | TGTGCCAGCAGTTTCGCCAGGGCTGCATCCTACGAGCAGTACTTC